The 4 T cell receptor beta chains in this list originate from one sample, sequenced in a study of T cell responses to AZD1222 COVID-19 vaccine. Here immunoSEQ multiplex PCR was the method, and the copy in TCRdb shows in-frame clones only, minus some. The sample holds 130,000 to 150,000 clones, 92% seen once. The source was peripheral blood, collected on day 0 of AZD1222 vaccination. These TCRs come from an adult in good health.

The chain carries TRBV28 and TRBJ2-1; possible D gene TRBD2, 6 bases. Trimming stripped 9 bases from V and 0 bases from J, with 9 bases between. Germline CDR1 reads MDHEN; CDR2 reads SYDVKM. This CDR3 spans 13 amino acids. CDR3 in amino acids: CARWRGSYNEQFF. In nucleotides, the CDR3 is TGTGCCAGATGGAGGGGCTCCTACAATGAGCAGTTCTTC.

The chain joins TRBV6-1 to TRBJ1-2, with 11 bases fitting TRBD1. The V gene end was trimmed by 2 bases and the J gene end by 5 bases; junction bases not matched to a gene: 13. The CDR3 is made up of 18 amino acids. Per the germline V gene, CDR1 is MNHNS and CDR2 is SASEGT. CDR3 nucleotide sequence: TGTGCCAGCAGTGAAATTTGGACAGGGGGCTTCTTAAGTTATGGCTACACCTTC. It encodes CASSEIWTGGFLSYGYTF.

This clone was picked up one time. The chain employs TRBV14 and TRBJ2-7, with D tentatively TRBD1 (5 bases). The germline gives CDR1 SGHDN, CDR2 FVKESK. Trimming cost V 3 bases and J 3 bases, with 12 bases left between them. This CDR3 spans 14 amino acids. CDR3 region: CASSHRVSNYEQYF. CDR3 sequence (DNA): TGTGCCAGCAGCCACAGGGTATCCAACTACGAGCAGTACTTC.

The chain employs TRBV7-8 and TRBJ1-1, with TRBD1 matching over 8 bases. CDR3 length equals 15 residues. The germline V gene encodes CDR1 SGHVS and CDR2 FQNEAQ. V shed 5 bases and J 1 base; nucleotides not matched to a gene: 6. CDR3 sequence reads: CASSPWTGRNTEAFF. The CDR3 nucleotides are TGTGCCAGCAGCCCCTGGACAGGGCGGAACACTGAAGCTTTCTTT.